The 2 T cell receptor beta chains listed next were all sequenced from one sample in a study of shared clonotypes between healthy human individuals. Profiling relied on immunoSEQ multiplex PCR, and the TCRdb table lists in-frame clones only, not all of them. The data hold some 1 million clones, with about 70% observed a single time. Sequencing input: memory CD4+ T cells sorted from blood. Stated subset: CD45RA-negative fraction. These receptors all come from a man aged 18 to 29 in good health.

The genes are TRBV27 and TRBJ1-2; D is unclear. The CDR3 extends over 12 amino acids. Trimming took 1 base from V and 7 from J, leaving 7 bases between them. Germline V gene sequence: CDR1 MNHEY, CDR2 SMNVEV (reference sequence). The CDR3 DNA reads as TGTGCCAGCAGTTTATTCCGTGGTGGCTACACCTTC. Its protein product is CASSLFRGGYTF.

The genes are TRBV21-1 and TRBJ2-3. TRBV21-1 is tagged as a pseudogene. The CDR3 covers 11 residues. CDR3 residues: CASTLGDTQYF. Here the CDR3 DNA reads TGTGCCAGCACCTTGGGGGATACGCAGTATTTT.